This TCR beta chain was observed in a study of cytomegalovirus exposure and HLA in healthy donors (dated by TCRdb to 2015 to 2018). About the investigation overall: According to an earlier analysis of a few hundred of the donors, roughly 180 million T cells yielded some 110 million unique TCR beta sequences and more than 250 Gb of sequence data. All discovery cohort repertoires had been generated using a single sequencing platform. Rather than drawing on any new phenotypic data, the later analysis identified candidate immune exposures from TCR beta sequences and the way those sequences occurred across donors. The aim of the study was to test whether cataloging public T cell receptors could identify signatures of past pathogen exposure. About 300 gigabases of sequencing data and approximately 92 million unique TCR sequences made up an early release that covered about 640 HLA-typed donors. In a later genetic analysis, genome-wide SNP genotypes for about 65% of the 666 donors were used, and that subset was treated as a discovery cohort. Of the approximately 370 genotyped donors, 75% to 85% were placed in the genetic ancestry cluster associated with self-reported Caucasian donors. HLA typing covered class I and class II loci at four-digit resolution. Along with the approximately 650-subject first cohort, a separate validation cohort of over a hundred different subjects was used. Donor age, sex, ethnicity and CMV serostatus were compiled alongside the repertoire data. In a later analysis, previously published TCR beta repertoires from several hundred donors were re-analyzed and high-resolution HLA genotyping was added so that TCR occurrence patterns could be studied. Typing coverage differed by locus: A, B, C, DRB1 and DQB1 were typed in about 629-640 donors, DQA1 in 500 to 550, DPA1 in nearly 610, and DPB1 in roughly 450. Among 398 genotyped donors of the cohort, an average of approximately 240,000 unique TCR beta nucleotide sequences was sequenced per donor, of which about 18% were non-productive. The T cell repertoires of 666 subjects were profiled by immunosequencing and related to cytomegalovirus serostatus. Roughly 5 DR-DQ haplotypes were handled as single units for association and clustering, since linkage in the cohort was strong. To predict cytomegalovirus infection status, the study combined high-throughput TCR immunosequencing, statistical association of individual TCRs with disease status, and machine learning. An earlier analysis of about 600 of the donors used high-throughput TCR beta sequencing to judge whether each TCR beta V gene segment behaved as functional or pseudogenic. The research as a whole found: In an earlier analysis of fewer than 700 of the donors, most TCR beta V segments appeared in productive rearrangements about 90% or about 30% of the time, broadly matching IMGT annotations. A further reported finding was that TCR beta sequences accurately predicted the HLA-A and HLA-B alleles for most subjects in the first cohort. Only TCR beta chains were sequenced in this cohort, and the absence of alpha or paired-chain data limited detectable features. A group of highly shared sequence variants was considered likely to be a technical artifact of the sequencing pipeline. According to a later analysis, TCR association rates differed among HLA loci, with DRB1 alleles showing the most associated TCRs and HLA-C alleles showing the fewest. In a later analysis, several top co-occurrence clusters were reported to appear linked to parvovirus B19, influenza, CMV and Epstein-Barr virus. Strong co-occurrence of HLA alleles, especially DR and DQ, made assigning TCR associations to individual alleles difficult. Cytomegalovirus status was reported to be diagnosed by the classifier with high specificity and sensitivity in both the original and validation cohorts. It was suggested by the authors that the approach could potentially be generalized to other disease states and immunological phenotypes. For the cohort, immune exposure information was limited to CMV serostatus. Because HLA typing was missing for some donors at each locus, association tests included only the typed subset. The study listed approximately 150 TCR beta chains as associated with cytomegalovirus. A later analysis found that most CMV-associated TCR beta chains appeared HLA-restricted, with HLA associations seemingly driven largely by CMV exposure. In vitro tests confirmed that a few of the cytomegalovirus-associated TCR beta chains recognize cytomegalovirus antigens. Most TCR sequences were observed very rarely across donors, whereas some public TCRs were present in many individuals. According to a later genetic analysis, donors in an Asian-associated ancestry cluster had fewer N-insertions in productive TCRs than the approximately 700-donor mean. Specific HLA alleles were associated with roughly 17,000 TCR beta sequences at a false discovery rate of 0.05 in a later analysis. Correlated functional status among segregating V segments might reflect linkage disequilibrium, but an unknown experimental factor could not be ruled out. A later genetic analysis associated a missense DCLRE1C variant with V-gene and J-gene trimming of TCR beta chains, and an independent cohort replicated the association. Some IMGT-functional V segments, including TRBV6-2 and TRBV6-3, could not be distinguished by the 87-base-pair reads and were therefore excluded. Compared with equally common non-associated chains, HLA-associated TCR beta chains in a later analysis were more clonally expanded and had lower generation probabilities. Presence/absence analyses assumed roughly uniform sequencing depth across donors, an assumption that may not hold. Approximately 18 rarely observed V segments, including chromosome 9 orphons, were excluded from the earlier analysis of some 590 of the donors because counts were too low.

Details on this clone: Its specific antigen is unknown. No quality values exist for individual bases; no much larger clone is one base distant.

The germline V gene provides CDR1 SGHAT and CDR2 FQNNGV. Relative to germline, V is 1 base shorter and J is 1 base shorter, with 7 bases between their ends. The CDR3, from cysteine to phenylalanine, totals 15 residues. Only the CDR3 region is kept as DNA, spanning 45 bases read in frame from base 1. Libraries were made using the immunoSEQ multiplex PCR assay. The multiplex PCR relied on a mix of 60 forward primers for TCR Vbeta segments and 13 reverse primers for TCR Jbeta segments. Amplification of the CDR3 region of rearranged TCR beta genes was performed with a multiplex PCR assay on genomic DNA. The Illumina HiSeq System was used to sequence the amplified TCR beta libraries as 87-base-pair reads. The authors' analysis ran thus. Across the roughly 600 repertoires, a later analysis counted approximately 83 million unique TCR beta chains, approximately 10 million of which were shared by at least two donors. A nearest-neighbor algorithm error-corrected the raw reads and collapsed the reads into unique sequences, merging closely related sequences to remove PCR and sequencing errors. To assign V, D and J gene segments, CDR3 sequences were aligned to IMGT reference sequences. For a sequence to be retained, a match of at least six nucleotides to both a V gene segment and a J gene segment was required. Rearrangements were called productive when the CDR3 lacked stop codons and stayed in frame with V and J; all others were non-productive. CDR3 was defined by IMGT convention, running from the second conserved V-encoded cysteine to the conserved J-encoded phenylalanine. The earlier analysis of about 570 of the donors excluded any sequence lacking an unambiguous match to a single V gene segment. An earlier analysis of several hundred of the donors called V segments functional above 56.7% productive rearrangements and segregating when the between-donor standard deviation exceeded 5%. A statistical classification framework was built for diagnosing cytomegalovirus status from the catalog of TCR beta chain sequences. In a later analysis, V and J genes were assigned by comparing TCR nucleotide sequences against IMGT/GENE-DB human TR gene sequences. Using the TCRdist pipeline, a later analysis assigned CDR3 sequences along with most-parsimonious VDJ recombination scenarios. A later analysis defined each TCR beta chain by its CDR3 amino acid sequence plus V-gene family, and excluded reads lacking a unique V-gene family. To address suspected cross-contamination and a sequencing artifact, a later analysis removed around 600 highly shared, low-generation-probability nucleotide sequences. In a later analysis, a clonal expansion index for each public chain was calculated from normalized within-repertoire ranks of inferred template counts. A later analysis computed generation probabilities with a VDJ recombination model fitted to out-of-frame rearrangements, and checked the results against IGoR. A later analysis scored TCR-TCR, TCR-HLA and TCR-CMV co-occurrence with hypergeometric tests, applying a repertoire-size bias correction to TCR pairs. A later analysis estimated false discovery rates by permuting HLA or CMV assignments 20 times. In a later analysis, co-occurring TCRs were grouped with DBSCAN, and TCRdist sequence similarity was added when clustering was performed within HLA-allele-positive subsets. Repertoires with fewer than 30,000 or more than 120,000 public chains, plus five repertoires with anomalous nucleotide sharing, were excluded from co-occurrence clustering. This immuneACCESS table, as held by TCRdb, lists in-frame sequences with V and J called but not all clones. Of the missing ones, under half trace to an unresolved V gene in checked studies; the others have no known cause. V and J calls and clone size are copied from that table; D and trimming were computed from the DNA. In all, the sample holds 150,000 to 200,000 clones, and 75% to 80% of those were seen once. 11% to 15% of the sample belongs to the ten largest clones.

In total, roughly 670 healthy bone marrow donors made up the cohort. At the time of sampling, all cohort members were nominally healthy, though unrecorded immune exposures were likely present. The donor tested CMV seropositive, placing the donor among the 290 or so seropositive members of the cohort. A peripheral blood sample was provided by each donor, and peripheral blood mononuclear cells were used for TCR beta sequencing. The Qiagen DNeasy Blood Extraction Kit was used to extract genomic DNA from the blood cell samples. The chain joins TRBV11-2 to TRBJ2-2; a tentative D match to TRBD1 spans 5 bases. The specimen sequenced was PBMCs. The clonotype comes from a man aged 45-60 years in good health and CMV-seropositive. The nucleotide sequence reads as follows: TGTGCCAGCAGCTTAGTGGGGCAGAACACCGGGGAGCTGTTTTTT. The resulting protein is CASSLVGQNTGELFF.